Sequencing of this T cell receptor beta chain was carried out in a study of metastatic and nonmetastatic thyroid tumors. Thyroid surgery took place with no prior treatment in any patient. With MiXCR, TCRdb called clones anew from the PCR reads. This sample has 16,000 or so clones, with 20% to 25% found just once. Study-wide findings and caveats: TCR beta diversity was reportedly significantly higher in malignant thyroid tumors than benign nodules, in blood and tumor.

Notes on this clone: Its target is unknown.

CDR1 and CDR2 from the germline V gene are SGDLS and YYNGEE. The CDR3 runs to 15 residues. The V end was cut by 4 bases, the J end by 4 bases, with 17 bases between. The sequenced material came from tumor tissue. J is TRBJ1-2 and V is TRBV9; D ambiguous. The TCR sequence derives from a male donor with papillary thyroid cancer or a benign thyroid nodule (not recorded which). Some clones in this sample may be carry-over from other donors' samples. The CDR3, as DNA: TGTGCCAGCAGCCCCTCGGAGTCCACCGGCTATGGCTACACCTTC. Its protein product is CASSPSESTGYGYTF.